The clone carrying this T cell receptor beta chain has a handful of counts. The antigen is undetermined. This record comes from a study of T-cell reconstitution after alpha-beta-depleted transplantation in children. Notes on the study in general: After one year, T-cell counts and TCRbeta diversity mostly came from new T cells. Where alpha-beta T cells came from about two months after transplant was reportedly several hundred expanded graft clones. Day-60 TCRbeta diversity that was high in some patients was derived from surviving recipient T cells and thymic progenitors.

The CDR3 loop spans 18 amino acids. The ends lost 4 bases at V and 2 bases at J; junction bases unmatched: 13. Germline V gene data show CDR1 as SGHVS and CDR2 as FQNEAQ. It was with unique molecular identifiers that the TCRbeta library was prepared. TCRdb re-analysed the PCR reads in MiXCR, keeping a single row per CDR3 protein. The sample includes hundreds of thousands of distinct CDR3 sequences, around 16% of them seen just once. The clonotype was recovered from a boy under two years old who had a stem cell transplant for Wiskott-Aldrich syndrome, so the T cells may come from the graft donor. The rearrangement links TRBV7-8 to TRBJ2-4; 8 bases line up with TRBD2. Sequences were derived from PBMCs, mostly from graft donor cells, sampled 360 days after TCRalphabeta/CD19-depleted stem cell transplant. CDR3 amino acids: CASSYREGGGLTKNIQYF. The CDR3 DNA sequence: TGTGCCAGCAGCTACCGGGAGGGAGGGGGTCTTACCAAAAACATTCAGTACTTC.